This section outlines one T cell receptor beta chain sequence together with its context. This sample is part of a study of blood T cell repertoires in COVID-19. The wider study: Material from acute and convalescent COVID-19 was sourced from the United States, Italy and Spain. Nucleic acid was either cDNA or gDNA, and it came from T cells, B-cell-depleted T cells, or PBMCs.

Per the original data handling: Estimates of nucleated cell counts were drawn from the amplification of reference gene primers. Profiling relied on immunoSEQ multiplex PCR, and the TCRdb table lists in-frame clones only, not all of them. That table is the source of V, J and clone size, and D and trimming were worked out from the DNA. The sample shows 250,000 or so clones, around 86% of them seen only once. Trimming pared 4 bases from V and 3 bases from J, leaving 7 bases between. This CDR3 comprises 12 residues. The chain employs TRBV6-7 and TRBJ2-7, with D unclear. TRBV6-7 is labeled an ORF, and its function is uncertain. Input material: peripheral blood. The TCR was taken from a woman between 40 and 50 years old who had recovered from COVID-19. CDR3: CASSSQCYEQYF. The CDR3 DNA sequence: TGTGCCAGCAGTTCACAGTGCTACGAGCAGTACTTC.